The source of this T cell receptor beta chain is a study of T-cell memory formation after mild COVID-19. The wider study: Across donors, TCR clusters were largely donor specific. General study results and limits: CD4+ clones that contracted lay mainly in CM and EM; CD8+ ones lay in EMRA.

Germline CDR1 is MRHNA and CDR2 is SNTAGT. The CDR3 consists of 16 residues. Germline trimming cut 5 bases from V and 8 bases from J; bases unmatched to any gene: 10. In TCRdb, the 5' RACE reads were re-called with MiXCR into one record per CDR3 protein. The table records about 200,000 distinct CDR3 sequences, over 9% of them present only once. Remarks on this clonotype: The antigen remains unidentified.

The V call is TRBV6-4, the J call TRBJ2-3; 13 bases line up with TRBD2. The sample comprised PBMCs or a T cell subset sorted from them (not recorded which). The TCR sequence derives from a man younger than 35 who had mild COVID-19 (a few samples of this study predate the infection). Cell type and time point are not known. The CDR3 DNA reads TGTGCCAGCAGTCCTACCGGGACTAGCGGGGATACTACGCAGTATTTT. Its translation: CASSPTGTSGDTTQYF.